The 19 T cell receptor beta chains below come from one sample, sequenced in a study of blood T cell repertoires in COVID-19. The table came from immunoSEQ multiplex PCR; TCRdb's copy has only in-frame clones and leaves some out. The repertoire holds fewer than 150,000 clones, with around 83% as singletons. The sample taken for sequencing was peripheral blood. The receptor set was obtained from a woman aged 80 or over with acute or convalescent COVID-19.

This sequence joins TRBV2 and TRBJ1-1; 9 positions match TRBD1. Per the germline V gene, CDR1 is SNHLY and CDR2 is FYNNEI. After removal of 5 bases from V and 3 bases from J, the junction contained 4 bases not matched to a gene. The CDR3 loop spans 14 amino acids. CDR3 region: CASSQTGGYTEAFF. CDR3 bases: TGTGCCAGCAGTCAAACAGGGGGCTACACTGAAGCTTTCTTT.

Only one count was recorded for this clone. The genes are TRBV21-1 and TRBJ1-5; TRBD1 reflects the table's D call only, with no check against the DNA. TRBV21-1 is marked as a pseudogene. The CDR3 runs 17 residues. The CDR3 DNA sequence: TGTGCCAGCAGCGAGACCTCCGGGACAGGGGAAAAACAGCCCCAGCATTTT. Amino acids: CASSETSGTGEKQPQHF.

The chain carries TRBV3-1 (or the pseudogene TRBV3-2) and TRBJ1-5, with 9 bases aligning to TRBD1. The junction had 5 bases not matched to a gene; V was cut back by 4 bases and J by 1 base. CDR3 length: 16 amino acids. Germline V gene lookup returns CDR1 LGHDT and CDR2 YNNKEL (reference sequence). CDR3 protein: CASSRGQGTSNQPQHF. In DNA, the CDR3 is TGTGCCAGCAGCCGAGGACAGGGGACGAGCAATCAGCCCCAGCATTTT.

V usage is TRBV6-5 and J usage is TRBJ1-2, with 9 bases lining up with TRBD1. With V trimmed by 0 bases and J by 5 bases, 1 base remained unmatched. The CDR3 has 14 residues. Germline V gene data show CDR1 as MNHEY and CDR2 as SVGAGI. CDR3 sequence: CASSYSDRGYGYTF. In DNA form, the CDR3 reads TGTGCCAGCAGTTACTCGGACAGGGGATATGGCTACACCTTC.

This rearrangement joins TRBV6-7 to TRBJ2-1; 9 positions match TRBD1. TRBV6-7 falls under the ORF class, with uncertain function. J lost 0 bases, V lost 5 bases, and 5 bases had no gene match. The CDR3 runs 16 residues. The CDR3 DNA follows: TGTGCCAGCAGTCGTGACAGGGGGACCTCCTACAATGAGCAGTTCTTC. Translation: CASSRDRGTSYNEQFF.

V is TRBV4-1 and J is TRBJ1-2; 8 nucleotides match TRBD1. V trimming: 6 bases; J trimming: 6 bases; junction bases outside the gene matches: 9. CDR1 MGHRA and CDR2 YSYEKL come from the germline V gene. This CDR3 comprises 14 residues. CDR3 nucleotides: TGCGCCAGCAGGCCGCACCAGGGGGCTGATGGCTACACCTTC. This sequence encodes CASRPHQGADGYTF.

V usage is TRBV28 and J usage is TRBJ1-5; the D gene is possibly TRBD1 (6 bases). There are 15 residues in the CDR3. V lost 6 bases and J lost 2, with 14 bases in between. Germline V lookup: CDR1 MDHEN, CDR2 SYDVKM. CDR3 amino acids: CASSLTGRGNQPQHF. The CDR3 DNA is TGTGCCAGCAGCCTGACAGGTCGCGGCAATCAGCCCCAGCATTTT.

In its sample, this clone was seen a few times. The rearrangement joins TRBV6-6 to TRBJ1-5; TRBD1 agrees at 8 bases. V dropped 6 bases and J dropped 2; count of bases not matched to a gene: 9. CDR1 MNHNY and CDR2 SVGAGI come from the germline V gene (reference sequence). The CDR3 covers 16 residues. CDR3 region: CASRRDRGIRNQPQHF. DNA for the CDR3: TGTGCCAGCAGAAGAGACAGGGGAATCCGCAATCAGCCCCAGCATTTT.

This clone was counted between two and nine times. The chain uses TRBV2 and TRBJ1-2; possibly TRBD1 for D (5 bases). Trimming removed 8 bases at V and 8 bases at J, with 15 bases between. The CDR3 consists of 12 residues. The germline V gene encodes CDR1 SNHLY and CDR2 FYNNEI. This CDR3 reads CASRGFLSGYTF. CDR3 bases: TGTGCCAGCCGGGGGTTCCTAAGCGGCTACACCTTC.

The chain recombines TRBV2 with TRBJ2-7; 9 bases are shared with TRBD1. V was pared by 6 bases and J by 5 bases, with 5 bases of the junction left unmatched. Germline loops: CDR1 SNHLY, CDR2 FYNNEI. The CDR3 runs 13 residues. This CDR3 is CASRYRGLDEQYF. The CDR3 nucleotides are TGTGCCAGCAGATACAGGGGGCTGGACGAGCAGTACTTC. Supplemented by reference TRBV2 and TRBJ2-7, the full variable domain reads EPEVTQTPSHQVTQMGQEVILRCVPISNHLYFYWYRQILGQKVEFLVSFYNNEISEKSEIFDDQFSVERPDGSNFTLKIRSTKLEDSAMYFCASRYRGLDEQYFGPGTRLTVT.

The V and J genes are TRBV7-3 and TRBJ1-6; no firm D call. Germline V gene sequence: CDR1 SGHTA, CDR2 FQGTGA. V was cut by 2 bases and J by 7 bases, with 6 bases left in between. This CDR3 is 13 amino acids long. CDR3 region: CASSLGRNSPLHF. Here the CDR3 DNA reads TGTGCCAGCAGCTTAGGGCGAAATTCACCCCTCCACTTT. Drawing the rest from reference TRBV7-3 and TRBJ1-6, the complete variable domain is GAGVSQTPSNKVTEKGKYVELRCDPISGHTALYWYRQSLGQGPEFLIYFQGTGAADDSGLPNDRFFAVRPEGSVSTLKIQRTERGDSAVYLCASSLGRNSPLHFGNGTRLTVT.

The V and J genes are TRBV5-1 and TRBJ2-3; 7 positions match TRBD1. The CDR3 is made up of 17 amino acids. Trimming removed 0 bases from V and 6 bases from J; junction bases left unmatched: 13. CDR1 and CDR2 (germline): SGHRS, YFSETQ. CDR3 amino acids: CASSLVPGTAKGDTQYF. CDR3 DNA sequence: TGCGCCAGCAGCTTGGTCCCCGGGACAGCCAAGGGGGATACGCAGTATTTT.

The CDR3 DNA follows: TGTGCCAGTCGGACAGGGAACTCCTACGAGCAGTACTTC. It encodes CASRTGNSYEQYF. The J gene is TRBJ2-7, the V gene TRBV27; TRBD1 agrees at 8 bases. V lost 9 bases and J lost 0; bases outside the gene matches: 4. From germline, CDR1 is MNHEY and CDR2 SMNVEV (reference sequence). The CDR3 is made up of 13 amino acids.

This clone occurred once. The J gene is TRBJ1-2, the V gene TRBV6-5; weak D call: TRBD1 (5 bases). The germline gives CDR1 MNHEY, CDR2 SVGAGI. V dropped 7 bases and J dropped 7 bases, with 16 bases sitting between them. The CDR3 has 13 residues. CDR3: CASTPMGQSGYTF. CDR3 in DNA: TGTGCCAGCACCCCGATGGGGCAAAGTGGCTACACCTTC.

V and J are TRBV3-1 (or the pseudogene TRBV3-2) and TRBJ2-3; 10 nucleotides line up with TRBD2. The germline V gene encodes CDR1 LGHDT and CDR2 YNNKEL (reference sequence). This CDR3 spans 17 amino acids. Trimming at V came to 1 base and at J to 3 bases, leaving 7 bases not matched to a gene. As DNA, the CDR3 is TGTGCCAGCAGCCAAGCGACAGCGGGGGGGAGAACAGATACGCAGTATTTT. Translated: CASSQATAGGRTDTQYF.

The CDR3, as DNA: TGTGCCAGCGCTAATATGGCAGGCGCAACTAATGAAAAACTGTTTTTT. Its translation is CASANMAGATNEKLFF. The J gene is TRBJ1-4, the V gene TRBV28; D unresolved. The germline V and J ends were trimmed by 8 bases and 0 bases, with 16 bases remaining between them. This CDR3 spans 16 amino acids. Germline CDR1 and CDR2: MDHEN and SYDVKM.

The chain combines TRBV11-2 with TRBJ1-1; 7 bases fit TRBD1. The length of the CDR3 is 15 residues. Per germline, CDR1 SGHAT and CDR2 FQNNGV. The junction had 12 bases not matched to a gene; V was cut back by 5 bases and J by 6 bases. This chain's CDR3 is CASSPLQGGVSEAFF. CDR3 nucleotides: TGTGCCAGCAGCCCACTTCAGGGGGGTGTCTCTGAAGCTTTCTTT.

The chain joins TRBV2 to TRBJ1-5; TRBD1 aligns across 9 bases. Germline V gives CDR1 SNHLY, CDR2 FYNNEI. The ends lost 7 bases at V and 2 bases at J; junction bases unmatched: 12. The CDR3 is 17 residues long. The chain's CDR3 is CASIEGGDRARNQPQHF. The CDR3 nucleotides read TGTGCCAGCATCGAAGGGGGGGACAGGGCACGCAATCAGCCCCAGCATTTT.

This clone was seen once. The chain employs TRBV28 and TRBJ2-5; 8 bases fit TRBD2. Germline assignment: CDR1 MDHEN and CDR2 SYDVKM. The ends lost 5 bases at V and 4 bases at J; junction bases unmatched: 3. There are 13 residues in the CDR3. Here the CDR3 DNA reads TGTGCCAGCAGTGGTAGCGGGGTAGAGACCCAGTACTTC. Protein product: CASSGSGVETQYF.